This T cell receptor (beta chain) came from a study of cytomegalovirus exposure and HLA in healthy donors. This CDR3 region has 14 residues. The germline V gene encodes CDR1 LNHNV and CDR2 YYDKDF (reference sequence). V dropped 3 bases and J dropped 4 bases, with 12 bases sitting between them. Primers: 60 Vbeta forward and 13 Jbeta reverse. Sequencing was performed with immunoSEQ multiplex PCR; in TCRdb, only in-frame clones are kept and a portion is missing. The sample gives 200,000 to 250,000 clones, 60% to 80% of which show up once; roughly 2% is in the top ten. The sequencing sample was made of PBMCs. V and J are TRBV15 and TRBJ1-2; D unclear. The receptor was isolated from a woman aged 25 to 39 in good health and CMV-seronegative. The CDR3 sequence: CATSRAGSLYGYTF. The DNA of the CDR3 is TGTGCCACCAGCAGGGCTGGGAGCCTCTATGGCTACACCTTC. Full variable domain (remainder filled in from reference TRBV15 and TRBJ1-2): DAMVIQNPRYQVTQFGKPVTLSCSQTLNHNVMYWYQQKSSQAPKLLFHYYDKDFNNEADTPDNFQSRRPNTSFCFLDIRSPGLGDTAMYLCATSRAGSLYGYTFGSGTRLTVV.